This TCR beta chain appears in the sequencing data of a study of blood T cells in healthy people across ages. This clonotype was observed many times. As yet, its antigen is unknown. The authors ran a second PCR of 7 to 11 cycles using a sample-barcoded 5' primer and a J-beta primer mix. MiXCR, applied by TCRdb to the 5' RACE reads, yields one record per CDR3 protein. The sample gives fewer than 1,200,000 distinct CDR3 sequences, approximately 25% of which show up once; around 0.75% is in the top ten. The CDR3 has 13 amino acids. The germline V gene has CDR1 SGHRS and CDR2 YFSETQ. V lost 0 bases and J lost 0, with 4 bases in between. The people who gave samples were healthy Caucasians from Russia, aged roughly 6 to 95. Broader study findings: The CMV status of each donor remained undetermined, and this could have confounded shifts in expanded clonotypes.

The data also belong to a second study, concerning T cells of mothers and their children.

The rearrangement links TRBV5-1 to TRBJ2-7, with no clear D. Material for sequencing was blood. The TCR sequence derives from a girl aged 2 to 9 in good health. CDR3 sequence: CASSLAPSYEQYF. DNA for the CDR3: TGCGCCAGCAGCTTGGCCCCCTCCTACGAGCAGTACTTC.